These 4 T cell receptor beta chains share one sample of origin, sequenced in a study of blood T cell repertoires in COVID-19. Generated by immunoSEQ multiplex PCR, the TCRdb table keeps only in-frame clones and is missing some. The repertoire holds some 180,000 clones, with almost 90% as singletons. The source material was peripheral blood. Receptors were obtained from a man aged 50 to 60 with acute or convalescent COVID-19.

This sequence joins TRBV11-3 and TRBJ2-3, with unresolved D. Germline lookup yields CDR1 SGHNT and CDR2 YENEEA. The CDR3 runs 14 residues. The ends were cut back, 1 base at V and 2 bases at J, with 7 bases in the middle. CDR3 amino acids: CASSLGASTDTQYF. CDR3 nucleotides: TGTGCCAGCAGCTTAGGGGCTTCCACAGATACGCAGTATTTT.

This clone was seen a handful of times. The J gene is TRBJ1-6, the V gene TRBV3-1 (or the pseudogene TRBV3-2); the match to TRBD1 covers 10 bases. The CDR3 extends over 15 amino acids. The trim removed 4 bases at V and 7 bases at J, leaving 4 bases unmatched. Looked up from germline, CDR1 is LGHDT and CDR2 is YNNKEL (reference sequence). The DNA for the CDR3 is TGTGCCAGCAGCCTCGGGACAGGGGAGAATTCACCCCTCCACTTT. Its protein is CASSLGTGENSPLHF.

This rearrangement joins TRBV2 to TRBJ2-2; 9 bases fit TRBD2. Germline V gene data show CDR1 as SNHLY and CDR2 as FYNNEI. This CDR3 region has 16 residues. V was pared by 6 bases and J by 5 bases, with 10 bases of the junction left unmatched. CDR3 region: CASSDLAGGRTGELFF. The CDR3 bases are TGTGCCAGCAGCGATCTTGCGGGAGGGCGAACCGGGGAGCTGTTTTTT.

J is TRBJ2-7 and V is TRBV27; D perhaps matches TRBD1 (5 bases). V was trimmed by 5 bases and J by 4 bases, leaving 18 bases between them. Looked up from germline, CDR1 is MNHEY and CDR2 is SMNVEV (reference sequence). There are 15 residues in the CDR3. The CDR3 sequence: CASSPHMTALYEQYV. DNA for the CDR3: TGTGCCAGCAGTCCCCATATGACAGCGCTTTACGAGCAGTACGTC.